This T cell receptor beta chain was identified in a study of blood T cell repertoires in COVID-19. Measured with immunoSEQ multiplex PCR; TCRdb has only the in-frame clones, and not every one. The sample shows 150,000 to 180,000 clones, 84% of them seen only once. Germline V gene sequence: CDR1 SGDLS, CDR2 YYNGEE. Trimming removed 4 bases from V and 7 bases from J; junction bases left unmatched: 5. This CDR3 is 14 amino acids long. The receptor's source is a woman in her forties or fifties with acute or convalescent COVID-19. V and J are TRBV9 and TRBJ2-1, with TRBD1 matching over 10 bases. The sample was peripheral blood. The CDR3 spells CASSQDRGRNEQFF. The CDR3 DNA reads as TGTGCCAGCAGCCAGGACAGGGGGAGGAATGAGCAGTTCTTC.